The 21 T cell receptor beta chains given below trace back to one sample, sequenced in a study of PD-1 blockade in classical Hodgkin lymphoma (dated by TCRdb to 2018 to 2021). Library prep was done by the immunoSEQ multiplex PCR assay. Held by TCRdb, this immuneACCESS table contains in-frame sequences only and omits some clones. Under half of the omission traces to an unresolved V gene where checked; the cause of the rest is unknown. A total of tens of thousands of clones appear in this sample, 80% to 90% of them only once. About 15% of the sample goes to the ten largest clones. The time point label, as the study defines it: cycle 1 day 1 (C1D1), immediately before nivolumab initiation. Every trial patient had relapsed after autologous stem cell transplantation, and cohorts A, B and C differed in prior brentuximab vedotin exposure. The input for sequencing was peripheral blood mononuclear cells (PBMCs), taken at baseline. The origin of the receptors is a human donor with classical Hodgkin lymphoma.

The V gene is TRBV11-2, the J gene TRBJ1-5; D gene ambiguous. The CDR3 runs to 13 residues. Germline-derived CDR1 and CDR2 are SGHAT and FQNNGV. The V gene lost 6 bases and the J gene lost 9 bases, with 15 bases spanning the gap. The CDR3 sequence is CASSPDPGRPQHF. As DNA, the CDR3 is TGTGCCAGCAGTCCCGATCCCGGTCGGCCCCAGCATTTT.

V is TRBV19 and J is TRBJ1-1; D is perhaps TRBD1 (5 bases). Germline V gene sequence: CDR1 LNHDA, CDR2 SQIVND (reference sequence). With 7 bases removed from V and 8 bases from J, the gap between germline ends came to 11 bases. The CDR3 loop spans 11 amino acids. In nucleotides, the CDR3 is TGTGCCAGTAAGGTCCAGGGAGAAGCTTTCTTT. Translated: CASKVQGEAFF.

The chain joins TRBV5-6 to TRBJ2-3; the match to TRBD2 covers 12 bases. The trim removed 4 bases at V and 2 bases at J, leaving 5 bases unmatched. The CDR3 has 16 amino acids. Germline V CDR1 and CDR2: SGHDT, YYEEEE. The CDR3 reads CASSQRTSGNTDTQYF. The CDR3 nucleotides read TGTGCCAGCAGCCAGCGGACTAGCGGGAACACAGATACGCAGTATTTT.

The chain is built from TRBV5-8 and TRBJ1-4; 7 nucleotides line up with TRBD1. CDR3 length: 15 residues. J gave up 7 bases and V 1 base, and 7 bases lay outside the gene matches. Germline CDR1 and CDR2: SGHTS and YDEGEE. The DNA for the CDR3 is TGTGCCAGCAGCTTGCTGACAGGGATAAGTGAAAAACTGTTTTTT. Translation gives CASSLLTGISEKLFF.

The chain combines TRBV13 with TRBJ1-1, with D uncertain. V lost 5 bases, J lost 0 bases, and 10 bases lay in between. The CDR3 extends over 14 amino acids. Per the germline V gene, CDR1 is PRHDT and CDR2 is FYEKMQ (reference sequence). The CDR3 here is CASSPPEMNTEAFF. CDR3 sequence (DNA): TGTGCCAGCAGCCCACCGGAGATGAACACTGAAGCTTTCTTT.

This chain links TRBV2 with TRBJ2-1; D remains unclear. V shed 7 bases and J shed 3 bases, with 4 bases lying between them. The CDR3 length is 11 residues. Germline loops: CDR1 SNHLY, CDR2 FYNNEI. The CDR3 coding sequence is TGTGCCAGCAAAGACTACAATGAGCAGTTCTTC. It yields the protein CASKDYNEQFF.

This clone was counted a few times. The chain couples TRBV5-6 to TRBJ2-7, with 8 bases lining up with TRBD2. The CDR3 extends over 15 amino acids. Germline loops: CDR1 SGHDT, CDR2 YYEEEE. Trimming at V came to 4 bases and at J to 4 bases, leaving 10 bases not matched to a gene. DNA of the CDR3: TGTGCCAGCAGCGAAGGACGGGGGGGCGAATACGAGCAGTACTTC. Protein: CASSEGRGGEYEQYF.

CDR3 coding DNA: TGTGCCAGCAGCTTAGACCTTTGTTATCCTAGCGGGGGCCCGGGGGTAGATACGCAGTATTTT. Encoded protein: CASSLDLCYPSGGPGVDTQYF. The chain has TRBV7-3 and TRBJ2-3, with 10 bases aligning to TRBD2. This CDR3 region has 21 residues. V shed 2 bases and J 5 bases; nucleotides not matched to a gene: 22. CDR1 and CDR2 from the germline V gene are SGHTA and FQGTGA.

The V and J genes are TRBV7-9 and TRBJ1-4; 8 bases are shared with TRBD1. Germline trimming cut 5 bases from V and 7 bases from J; bases unmatched to any gene: 6. Germline loops: CDR1 SEHNR, CDR2 FQNEAQ (reference sequence). This CDR3 has 14 residues. The CDR3: CASSQDRDAEKLFF. CDR3 coding DNA: TGTGCCAGCAGCCAGGACAGGGACGCTGAAAAACTGTTTTTT. Together with reference TRBV7-9 and TRBJ1-4, the CDR3 gives the full variable domain: DTGVSQNPRHKITKRGQNVTFRCDPISEHNRLYWYRQTLGQGPEFLTYFQNEAQLEKSRLLSDRFSAERPKGSFSTLEIQRTEQGDSAMYLCASSQDRDAEKLFFGSGTQLSVL.

This chain joins TRBV7-9 and TRBJ2-5; D possibly corresponds to TRBD1 (5 bases). Germline V CDR1 and CDR2: SEHNR, FQNEAQ (reference sequence). The CDR3 is 16 residues long. The V and J ends lost 7 bases and 5 bases respectively, with 23 bases between them. CDR3 amino acids: CASIPRAAKPGETQYF. In DNA form, the CDR3 reads TGTGCCAGCATCCCGAGAGCAGCCAAACCAGGGGAGACCCAGTACTTC.

In this sample, this clone turned up once. The chain has TRBV21-1 and TRBJ1-6; TRBD1 is the table's D call, not checked against the DNA. TRBV21-1 is noted as a pseudogene. CDR3 length: 15 amino acids. CDR3 bases: TGTGCCAGCAGCAAAGCCAAACAGGGTGGGTCACCCCTCCACTTT. It yields the protein CASSKAKQGGSPLHF.

For the CDR3, the DNA is TGTGCCAGCAGCCTCCCCGGGAAGTACAATGAGCAGTTCTTC. The encoded protein is CASSLPGKYNEQFF. The chain joins TRBV7-2 to TRBJ2-1, with D possibly being TRBD2 (5 bases). CDR1 is SGHTA and CDR2 is FQGNSA in the germline V gene. The CDR3 has 14 residues. V dropped 5 bases and J dropped 4 bases, with 12 bases sitting between them.

This sequence joins TRBV13 and TRBJ1-6; the D is unclear. The CDR3 is 16 residues long. With 3 bases removed from V and 1 base from J, the gap between germline ends came to 10 bases. Germline lookup yields CDR1 PRHDT and CDR2 FYEKMQ (reference sequence). The CDR3 protein is CASSFKKVSYNSPLHF. The CDR3 DNA follows: TGTGCCAGCAGCTTTAAAAAGGTTTCCTATAATTCACCCCTCCACTTT.

The chain uses TRBV19 and TRBJ1-2; D perhaps matches TRBD1 (6 bases). The CDR3 is 16 amino acids. V lost 3 bases to trimming and J lost 2 bases, with 16 bases between them. Germline lookup yields CDR1 LNHDA and CDR2 SQIVND (reference sequence). The chain's CDR3 is CASSIIQGAANYGYTF. As DNA, the CDR3 is TGTGCCAGTAGTATTATACAGGGAGCGGCAAACTATGGCTACACCTTC.

V gene TRBV30 combines with J gene TRBJ2-7; tentatively, D is TRBD2 (6 bases). Germline loops: CDR1 GTSNPN, CDR2 SVGIG (reference sequence). The ends were cut back, 0 bases at V and 11 bases at J, with 14 bases in the middle. This CDR3 has 12 amino acids. Here the CDR3 reads CAWSVLREAEYF. The CDR3 DNA sequence: TGTGCCTGGAGTGTACTCAGGGAGGCGGAGTACTTC.

The V call is TRBV30, the J call TRBJ2-7; D possibly corresponds to TRBD1 (5 bases). V was pared by 2 bases and J by 3 bases, with 8 bases between. There are 12 residues in the CDR3. The V gene's germline CDR1 is GTSNPN and CDR2 SVGIG (reference sequence). The CDR3 region is CAWSPQGYEQYF. The DNA of the CDR3 is TGTGCCTGGAGTCCCCAGGGCTACGAGCAGTACTTC.

The chain couples TRBV20-1 to TRBJ1-2; D perhaps matches TRBD1 (6 bases). Germline CDR1 DFQATT, CDR2 SNEGSKA (reference sequence). Trimming removed 5 bases at V and 7 bases at J, with 11 bases between. This CDR3 is built from 11 residues. CDR3: CSAQGGAGYTF. Written as DNA, the CDR3 is TGCAGTGCTCAAGGGGGAGCTGGCTACACCTTC.

This clone has just one count. V gene TRBV5-1 combines with J gene TRBJ1-2; TRBD1 matches 9 bases. The J segment lost 4 bases and the V segment lost 4 bases, leaving 11 bases of the junction unmatched. From germline, CDR1 is SGHRS and CDR2 YFSETQ. This CDR3 spans 16 amino acids. CDR3 sequence (DNA): TGCGCCAGCAGCGTGATACCCACAGGGGGCGCCTATGGCTACACCTTC. This encodes CASSVIPTGGAYGYTF.

This chain uses TRBV5-1 with TRBJ1-2; D remains unclear. The germline V gene encodes CDR1 SGHRS and CDR2 YFSETQ. The CDR3 is 13 residues long. V was pared by 1 base and J by 8 bases, with 12 bases between. The CDR3 DNA reads TGCGCCAGCAGCTTGAACCGGGGAAGGGGCTACACCTTC. It yields the protein CASSLNRGRGYTF.

This clone is a singleton in its sample. Other DNA sequences from this sample encode an identical CDR3 as well. The V gene is TRBV6-5, the J gene TRBJ2-3; 10 bases agree with TRBD1. Germline V gene data show CDR1 as MNHEY and CDR2 as SVGAGI. J was trimmed by 1 base and V by 9 bases; bases with no gene match: 4. The CDR3 loop spans 14 amino acids. CDR3 sequence: CASAGTGGTDTQYF. CDR3 bases: TGTGCCAGTGCCGGGACAGGGGGCACAGATACGCAGTATTTT.

The gene calls are TRBV6-5 and TRBJ1-2, with D possibly TRBD1 on 5 matching bases. Germline V lookup: CDR1 MNHEY, CDR2 SVGAGI. The CDR3 has 12 amino acids. Trimming stripped 7 bases from V and 4 bases from J, with 10 bases between. This CDR3 is CASTQQGYGYTF. The CDR3 coding sequence is TGTGCCAGCACCCAGCAGGGCTATGGCTACACCTTC.